This T cell receptor (beta chain) came from a study of vaccination and CD4 T cells after COVID-19. Study-level findings and limits: Vaccine-specific clones in convalescent patients were spike mono-reactive in 304 of 307 cases.

Treatment specified: approximately nine-day PBMC culture with coronavirus spike peptide pools or control peptides (ViraFEST assay). On this clonotype itself: Its antigen remains unidentified.

The Oncomine TCR Beta short-read assay was what sequenced the DNA obtained from cultured CD4+ T cells. In TCRdb, the PCR reads were re-called with MiXCR into one record per CDR3 protein. The repertoire holds around 9,000 distinct CDR3 sequences, with about three fifths as singletons. Sequencing used CD4+ T cells from blood, cultured in vitro. This TCR came from a human donor who had recovered from COVID-19.

CDR3 sequence reads: CASRPVAGGEYNEQFF. The CDR3 nucleotides read TGTGCCAGTAGACCAGTTGCGGGGGGGGAATACAATGAGCAGTTCTTC. The V and J genes are TRBV19 and TRBJ2-1; TRBD2 matches 9 bases. This CDR3 region has 16 residues. In germline, CDR1 is LNHDA, CDR2 SQIVND (reference sequence). Trimming cost V 6 bases and J 4 bases; bases outside gene matches: 10.